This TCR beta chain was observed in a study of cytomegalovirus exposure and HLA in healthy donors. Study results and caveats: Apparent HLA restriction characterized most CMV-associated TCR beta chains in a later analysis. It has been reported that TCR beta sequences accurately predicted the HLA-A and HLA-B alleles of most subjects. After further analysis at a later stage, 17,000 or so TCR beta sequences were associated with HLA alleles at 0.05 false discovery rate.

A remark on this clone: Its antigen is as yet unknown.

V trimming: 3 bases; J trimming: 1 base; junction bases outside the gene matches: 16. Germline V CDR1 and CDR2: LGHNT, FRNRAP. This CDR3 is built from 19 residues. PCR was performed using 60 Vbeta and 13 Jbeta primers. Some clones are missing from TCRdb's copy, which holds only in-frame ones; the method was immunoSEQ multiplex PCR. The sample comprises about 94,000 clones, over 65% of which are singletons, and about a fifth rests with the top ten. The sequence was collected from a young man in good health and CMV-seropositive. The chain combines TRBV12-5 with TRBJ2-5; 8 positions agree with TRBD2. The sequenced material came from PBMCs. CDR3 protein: CASGFAPGSGRVAQETQYF. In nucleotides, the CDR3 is TGTGCTAGTGGTTTCGCCCCGGGGAGCGGGAGAGTGGCCCAAGAGACCCAGTACTTC.